These 32 T cell receptor beta chains share one sample of origin, sequenced in a study of shared clonotypes between healthy human individuals (dated by TCRdb to the early 2020s). The library relied on the immunoSEQ multiplex PCR assay. This immuneACCESS table, as held by TCRdb, lists in-frame sequences with V and J called but not all clones. Of the missing ones, under half trace to an unresolved V gene in checked studies; the others have no known cause. For this sample there are about 580,000 clones; roughly 98% appear just once. 0.3% of the sample rests with the top ten. For the CD8 naive samples, CD45RO-negative cells were positively selected for CCR7, yielding a CD45RA+CCR7+ population from which TemRA cells were excluded. The sample consisted of naive CD8+ T cells sorted from blood. The sample's cell subset or site label, decoded: CD45RA+CCR7+. The receptors were sampled from a man younger than 40 in good health.

The chain is built from TRBV6-5 and TRBJ1-1; no definite D call. Per the germline V gene, CDR1 is MNHEY and CDR2 is SVGAGI. Trimming left V 0 bases short and J 1 base short, with 9 bases between. This CDR3 is 15 amino acids long. This CDR3 is CASSYSSKGNTEAFF. DNA for the CDR3: TGTGCCAGCAGTTACTCGTCAAAGGGGAACACTGAAGCTTTCTTT.

The V call is TRBV7-8, the J call TRBJ2-3; 7 bases line up with TRBD1. This CDR3 has 18 residues. Germline CDR1 and CDR2: SGHVS and FQNEAQ. Losses at the gene ends were 2 bases for V and 0 bases for J; bases not matched to a gene: 11. The CDR3 bases are TGTGCCAGCAGCTTACGTTCGCCAGGGGGAGTGAGCACAGATACGCAGTATTTT. Its protein is CASSLRSPGGVSTDTQYF.

The sample holds one count of this clone. The V call is TRBV14, the J call TRBJ2-1; a weak D match, TRBD2 (7 bases). The CDR3 contains 12 residues. The V and J ends lost 5 bases and 9 bases respectively, with 11 bases between them. Germline V gene lookup returns CDR1 SGHDN and CDR2 FVKESK. CDR3 protein: CASSLGGPEQFF. In nucleotides, the CDR3 is TGTGCCAGCAGCTTGGGGGGGCCTGAGCAGTTCTTC.

Only one count was recorded for this clone. J is TRBJ2-5 and V is TRBV6-5; D unclear. Trimming pared 7 bases from V and 5 bases from J, leaving 20 bases between. Germline V gene lookup returns CDR1 MNHEY and CDR2 SVGAGI. The CDR3 has 15 amino acids. CDR3 in amino acids: CASTLAAGGLETQYF. The CDR3, as DNA: TGTGCCAGCACGCTGGCCGCCGGTGGGCTGGAGACCCAGTACTTC.

As for this clone: In the same sample, other DNA sequences code for this CDR3. The V and J genes are TRBV5-1 and TRBJ2-7; the D call may be TRBD1 or TRBD2 (5 bases each). Per germline, CDR1 SGHRS and CDR2 YFSETQ. V lost 0 bases, J lost 0 bases, and 7 bases lay in between. The CDR3 sequence is 14 residues long. CDR3 loop: CASSLGGNSYEQYF. The CDR3 bases are TGCGCCAGCAGCTTGGGGGGGAACTCCTACGAGCAGTACTTC.

CDR3 DNA sequence: TGTGCCAGCAGAGACCCGGTGGGACTAGCGGGGGGCCCGGAGCGGAGTAGCACAGATACGCAGTATTTT. Its translation is CASRDPVGLAGGPERSSTDTQYF. This chain uses TRBV2 with TRBJ2-3; TRBD2 aligns across 15 bases. The CDR3 totals 23 residues. V shed 6 bases, J shed 0 bases, and the junction held 22 bases outside the gene matches. CDR1 is SNHLY and CDR2 is FYNNEI in the germline V gene.

This CDR3 reads CASSLAWGQETQYF. In DNA form, the CDR3 reads TGTGCCAGCAGCTTAGCGTGGGGCCAAGAGACCCAGTACTTC. The rearrangement links TRBV7-6 to TRBJ2-5; D gene uncertain. The CDR3 extends over 14 amino acids. Germline CDR1 SGHVS, CDR2 FNYEAQ. V lost 0 bases and J 1 base, leaving 6 bases between the germline ends.

The table lists this clone with a count of one. The CDR3 DNA follows: TGTGCCAGCAGTCCCCTTGACGACAGGAGCAACACCGGGGAGCTGTTTTTT. It encodes CASSPLDDRSNTGELFF. The rearrangement uses TRBV27 and TRBJ2-2; TRBD1 might be the D (6 bases). Trimming removed 5 bases at V and 2 bases at J, with 18 bases between. Germline V gene lookup returns CDR1 MNHEY and CDR2 SMNVEV (reference sequence). This CDR3 has 17 amino acids.

This clone was detected once. The V gene is TRBV30, the J gene TRBJ2-6, with TRBD1 matching 9 bases. The CDR3 totals 19 residues. CDR1 and CDR2 from the germline V gene are GTSNPN and SVGIG (reference sequence). Trimming removed 1 base from V and 0 bases from J; junction bases left unmatched: 10. The chain's CDR3 is CAWSATGTGPFSGANVLTF. CDR3 DNA: TGTGCCTGGAGTGCGACCGGGACAGGGCCTTTCTCTGGGGCCAACGTCCTGACTTTC.

The rearrangement links TRBV9 to TRBJ2-3, with 16 positions matching TRBD2. This CDR3 is 17 amino acids long. Trimming at V came to 3 bases and at J to 4 bases, leaving 5 bases not matched to a gene. Per the germline V gene, CDR1 is SGDLS and CDR2 is YYNGEE. The CDR3 region has the DNA TGTGCCAGCAGCGACCCGGGACTAGCGGGGGGGGCAGATACGCAGTATTTT. This codes for CASSDPGLAGGADTQYF.

V gene TRBV9 combines with J gene TRBJ2-3; maybe TRBD2 (5 bases). The CDR3 covers 14 residues. Germline CDR1 and CDR2: SGDLS and YYNGEE. V lost 3 bases and J lost 2, with 10 bases in between. CDR3 loop: CASSESGPTDTQYF. DNA for the CDR3: TGTGCCAGCAGCGAAAGCGGACCCACAGATACGCAGTATTTT.

This clone has only one observation. The V gene is TRBV18, the J gene TRBJ2-5; maybe TRBD2 (5 bases). Trimming removed 3 bases from V and 4 bases from J, with 15 bases in between. This CDR3 is built from 15 residues. From germline, CDR1 is KGHSH and CDR2 LQKENI. CDR3 sequence: CASSPAGVAGETQYF. The CDR3 DNA is TGTGCCAGCTCACCCGCCGGGGTAGCAGGAGAGACCCAGTACTTC.

The chain links TRBV2 to TRBJ1-2, with D unresolved. This CDR3 is 13 amino acids long. With 1 base removed from V and 10 bases from J, the gap between germline ends came to 13 bases. The V gene's germline CDR1 is SNHLY and CDR2 FYNNEI. CDR3 region: CASSEVPGSDYTF. The CDR3 DNA reads TGTGCCAGCAGTGAAGTACCCGGGAGTGACTACACCTTC. Looking up the rest from reference TRBV2 and TRBJ1-2 gives the full variable domain: EPEVTQTPSHQVTQMGQEVILRCVPISNHLYFYWYRQILGQKVEFLVSFYNNEISEKSEIFDDQFSVERPDGSNFTLKIRSTKLEDSAMYFCASSEVPGSDYTFGSGTRLTVV.

The V and J genes are TRBV19 and TRBJ2-7; 7 nucleotides match TRBD2. The V gene's germline CDR1 is LNHDA and CDR2 SQIVND (reference sequence). The CDR3 has 13 residues. With 7 bases clipped from V and 7 bases from J, the junction kept 10 bases outside the gene matches. CDR3: CASTPEEGGEQYF. In nucleotides, the CDR3 is TGTGCCAGTACCCCGGAGGAGGGAGGGGAGCAGTACTTC.

The genes are TRBV6-5 and TRBJ2-3; D might be TRBD2 (6 bases). Trimming stripped 5 bases from V and 2 bases from J, with 11 bases between. Germline V lookup: CDR1 MNHEY, CDR2 SVGAGI. The CDR3 extends over 14 amino acids. CDR3 DNA sequence: TGTGCCAGCAGTACCGGGACTGTCACAGATACGCAGTATTTT. It specifies CASSTGTVTDTQYF.

This chain joins TRBV30 and TRBJ1-4; D unresolved. Trimming stripped 5 bases from V and 12 bases from J, with 13 bases between. The CDR3 is 11 amino acids. The germline V gene has CDR1 GTSNPN and CDR2 SVGIG (reference sequence). This CDR3 reads CAWHGPGQLFF. The DNA of the CDR3 is TGTGCCTGGCACGGTCCCGGGCAACTGTTTTTT.

In DNA form, the CDR3 reads TGTGCCAGCAGCCCAGCCCGGACAGGGGCCAGCTTCCAAGAGACCCAGTACTTC. Translation: CASSPARTGASFQETQYF. This chain connects TRBV5-6 to TRBJ2-5; 9 nucleotides align to TRBD1. The J segment lost 1 base and the V segment lost 4 bases, leaving 14 bases of the junction unmatched. The CDR3 extends over 18 amino acids. The germline gives CDR1 SGHDT, CDR2 YYEEEE.

DNA for the CDR3: TGTGCCATCAGTGAGGCTCGACAGGCCTATGGCTACACCTTC. Its protein is CAISEARQAYGYTF. The chain has TRBV10-3 and TRBJ1-2, with a possible D match to TRBD1 (6 bases). CDR3 length equals 14 residues. With 2 bases removed from V and 4 bases from J, the gap between germline ends came to 11 bases. Germline V gene sequence: CDR1 ENHRY, CDR2 SYGVKD.

This clone turned up a few times. The chain links TRBV19 to TRBJ2-5, with D unresolved. Trimming took off 4 bases at V and 6 bases at J, with 12 bases between the two ends. This CDR3 is built from 13 residues. From germline, CDR1 is LNHDA and CDR2 SQIVND (reference sequence). Here the CDR3 reads CASSSGPQQTQYF. The DNA for the CDR3 is TGTGCCAGTAGTAGTGGCCCCCAGCAGACCCAGTACTTC.

This chain joins TRBV5-1 and TRBJ2-7; D might be TRBD2 (5 bases). The CDR3 has 14 residues. V was pared by 1 base and J by 2 bases, with 10 bases between. Germline CDR1 is SGHRS and CDR2 is YFSETQ. CDR3 bases: TGCGCCAGCAGCTTGAGAGGACTCCCCTACGAGCAGTACTTC. Translating gives CASSLRGLPYEQYF. The complete variable domain, with remaining parts taken from reference TRBV5-1 and TRBJ2-7, reads KAGVTQTPRYLIKTRGQQVTLSCSPISGHRSVSWYQQTPGQGLQFLFEYFSETQRNKGNFPGRFSGRQFSNSRSEMNVSTLELGDSALYLCASSLRGLPYEQYFGPGTRLTVT.

The chain is built from TRBV27 and TRBJ1-5, with D possibly being TRBD1 (6 bases). Looked up from germline, CDR1 is MNHEY and CDR2 is SMNVEV (reference sequence). Trimming removed 2 bases at V and 6 bases at J, with 14 bases between. The CDR3 runs to 15 residues. DNA of the CDR3: TGTGCCAGCAGTTTAGGGCAGGGGAAGGGTCAGCCCCAGCATTTT. This translates into CASSLGQGKGQPQHF.

The chain carries TRBV27 and TRBJ1-1, with 8 bases lining up with TRBD1. Germline V gene lookup returns CDR1 MNHEY and CDR2 SMNVEV (reference sequence). After removal of 3 bases from V and 3 bases from J, the junction contained 9 bases not matched to a gene. The CDR3 loop spans 16 amino acids. Here the CDR3 reads CASSFGTGSRDTEAFF. As DNA, the CDR3 is TGTGCCAGCAGTTTTGGGACAGGCTCCAGGGACACTGAAGCTTTCTTT.

Only one count was recorded for this clone. The V call is TRBV6-1, the J call TRBJ2-7; D tentatively reads TRBD1 or TRBD2 (5 bases each). Germline-derived CDR1 and CDR2 are MNHNS and SASEGT. Trimming cost V 4 bases and J 0 bases, with 19 bases left between them. The CDR3 runs to 17 residues. The CDR3 DNA reads as TGTGCCAGCAGTGCTACCATCCCGGGACCTGGCTCCTACGAGCAGTACTTC. Its translation is CASSATIPGPGSYEQYF.

The chain joins TRBV29-1 to TRBJ2-1, with 9 bases fitting TRBD2. The CDR3 runs to 16 residues. Germline lookup yields CDR1 SQVTM and CDR2 ANQGSEA. V shed 1 base and J 4 bases; nucleotides not matched to a gene: 8. The CDR3 DNA reads as TGCAGCGTTGAAGGCATGGCTAGCGGGAAGTACAATGAGCAGTTCTTC. Translated, it gives CSVEGMASGKYNEQFF.

This clone was detected once. Other DNA sequences in this sample translate to the same CDR3. The chain couples TRBV5-1 to TRBJ1-1; D remains ambiguous. From germline, CDR1 is SGHRS and CDR2 YFSETQ. The CDR3 length is 12 residues. The germline V and J ends were trimmed by 0 bases and 8 bases, with 8 bases remaining between them. CDR3 coding DNA: TGCGCCAGCAGCTTGGAGACGGGAGAAGCTTTCTTT. It specifies CASSLETGEAFF.

The V and J genes are TRBV7-6 and TRBJ1-2; D perhaps matches TRBD1 (5 bases). The V gene's germline CDR1 is SGHVS and CDR2 FNYEAQ. There are 16 residues in the CDR3. V shed 1 base and J shed 2 bases, with 14 bases lying between them. The DNA of the CDR3 is TGTGCCAGCAGCTTAGATTCGCGCTGGGGGAACTATGGCTACACCTTC. This gives the protein CASSLDSRWGNYGYTF. Filled out from reference TRBV7-6 and TRBJ1-2, the complete variable domain reads GAGVSQSPRYKVTKRGQDVALRCDPISGHVSLYWYRQALGQGPEFLTYFNYEAQQDKSGLPNDRFSAERPEGSISTLTIQRTEQRDSAMYRCASSLDSRWGNYGYTFGSGTRLTVV.

This chain joins TRBV2 and TRBJ2-7, with 12 bases identical to TRBD1. The germline CDR1 and CDR2 sequences are SNHLY and FYNNEI. V lost 5 bases, J lost 1 base, and 6 bases stayed unmatched. The CDR3 runs 16 residues. The CDR3 protein is CASSRDRGRDSYEQYF. The CDR3 DNA reads as TGTGCCAGCAGTCGGGACAGGGGGCGCGATTCCTACGAGCAGTACTTC.

This clone was picked up one time. The genes are TRBV5-1 and TRBJ2-7, with D possibly matching TRBD1 (6 bases). The germline V gene encodes CDR1 SGHRS and CDR2 YFSETQ. V gave up 5 bases and J gave up 5 bases, with 17 bases separating them. The CDR3 spans 14 residues. The CDR3 sequence: CASSPLGGNDEQYF. CDR3 sequence (DNA): TGCGCCAGCAGTCCCCTAGGGGGTAATGACGAGCAGTACTTC.

This clone was recorded once. The chain uses TRBV6-1 and TRBJ1-1; 12 bases align to TRBD1. Per the germline V gene, CDR1 is MNHNS and CDR2 is SASEGT. J was trimmed by 8 bases and V by 1 base; bases with no gene match: 2. The CDR3 spans 14 residues. CDR3 in DNA: TGTGCCAGCAGTGAAGTGGGACAGGGGGCCGAAGCTTTCTTT. This gives the protein CASSEVGQGAEAFF.

This sequence joins TRBV19 and TRBJ2-1, with TRBD2 matching 14 bases. V was pared by 6 bases and J by 2 bases, with 9 bases of the junction left unmatched. The CDR3 runs 18 residues. CDR1 and CDR2 from the germline V gene are LNHDA and SQIVND (reference sequence). CDR3 loop: CASSWGTSGSSTYNEQFF. The CDR3, as DNA: TGTGCCAGTAGCTGGGGGACTAGCGGGAGTTCCACCTACAATGAGCAGTTCTTC.

The chain links TRBV13 to TRBJ2-1; D is perhaps TRBD2 (6 bases). Per germline, CDR1 PRHDT and CDR2 FYEKMQ (reference sequence). The CDR3 has 15 amino acids. V was clipped by 0 bases and J by 4 bases, with 10 bases between them. CDR3 nucleotide sequence: TGTGCCAGCAGCTTAGGGGGACTTCGATACAATGAGCAGTTCTTC. It translates to CASSLGGLRYNEQFF.

The chain links TRBV21-1 to TRBJ2-5; the table's TRBD2 call for D was not verified on the DNA. TRBV21-1 is designated a pseudogene. The CDR3 covers 12 residues. The DNA for the CDR3 is TGTTGCCAAGAAAGTAGCGGAGAGACCCAGTACTTC. Translated: CCQESSGETQYF.